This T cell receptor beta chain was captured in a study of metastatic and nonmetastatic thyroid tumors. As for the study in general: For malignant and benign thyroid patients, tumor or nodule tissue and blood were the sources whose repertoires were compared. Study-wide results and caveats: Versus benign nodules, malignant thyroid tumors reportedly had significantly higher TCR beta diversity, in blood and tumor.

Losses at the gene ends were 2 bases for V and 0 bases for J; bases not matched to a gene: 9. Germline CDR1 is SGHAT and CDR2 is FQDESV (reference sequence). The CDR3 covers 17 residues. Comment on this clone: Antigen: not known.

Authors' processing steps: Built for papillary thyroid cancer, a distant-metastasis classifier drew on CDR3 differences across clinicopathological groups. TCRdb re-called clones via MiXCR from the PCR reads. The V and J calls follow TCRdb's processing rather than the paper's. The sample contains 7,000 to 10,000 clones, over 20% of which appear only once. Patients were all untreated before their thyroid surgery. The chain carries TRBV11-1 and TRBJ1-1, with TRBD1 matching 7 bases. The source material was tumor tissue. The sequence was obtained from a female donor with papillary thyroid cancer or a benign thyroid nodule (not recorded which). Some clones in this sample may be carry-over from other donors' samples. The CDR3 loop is CASSLPLDRVMNTEAFF. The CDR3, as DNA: TGTGCCAGCAGCTTACCTTTAGACAGGGTTATGAACACTGAAGCTTTCTTT. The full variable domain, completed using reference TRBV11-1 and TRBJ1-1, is EAEVAQSPRYKITEKSQAVAFWCDPISGHATLYWYRQILGQGPELLVQFQDESVVDDSQLPKDRFSAERLKGVDSTLKIQPAELGDSAMYLCASSLPLDRVMNTEAFFGQGTRLTVV.